This T cell receptor beta chain is drawn from a study of cytomegalovirus exposure and HLA in healthy donors. Across the whole study: It was reported in a later analysis that the 120 validation repertoires used the same platform as the roughly 670 first-cohort repertoires. Overall study findings and caveats: Testing in vitro showed a few CMV-associated chains specific for CMV antigens. Some TCR beta chains (around 180 of them) were listed as cytomegalovirus-associated.

It was the 120-subject validation cohort, separate from the approximately 690-subject first cohort, to which the donors belonged. Concerning this clone itself: Its antigen is not known.

The assay was immunoSEQ multiplex PCR, and TCRdb's table has in-frame clones only and misses some. The profile shows 95,000 to 150,000 clones, roughly 88% of them singletons. This TCR was sampled from a woman aged 18 to 35 in good health and CMV-seropositive. Sequenced material: PBMCs.

The CDR3 region is CASSLGQGRDGYTF. The CDR3, as DNA: TGTGCCAGCAGTTTAGGACAGGGACGGGATGGCTACACCTTC. This sequence joins TRBV6-1 and TRBJ1-2, with TRBD1 identical over 8 bases. V was clipped by 5 bases and J by 6 bases; unmatched bases: 8. Germline CDR1 is MNHNS and CDR2 is SASEGT. The CDR3 sequence is 14 residues long.